The 13 T cell receptor beta chains presented below share a single source sample, sequenced in a study of blood T cell repertoires in COVID-19. Sequencing used immunoSEQ multiplex PCR; TCRdb keeps in-frame clones, though not all of them. In the table there are 15,000 to 20,000 clones, 80% to 85% of which are singletons. Source material: peripheral blood. The receptors originated from a human donor in a cohort sampled during active COVID-19.

This sequence joins TRBV19 and TRBJ2-5, with 8 bases aligning to TRBD2. Germline V lookup: CDR1 LNHDA, CDR2 SQIVND (reference sequence). The CDR3 runs 15 residues. The J segment lost 2 bases and the V segment lost 5 bases, leaving 7 bases of the junction unmatched. The DNA of the CDR3 is TGTGCCAGTAGTTTCAAGCGGGAGTGGCAAGAGACCCAGTACTTC. It specifies CASSFKREWQETQYF.

V gene TRBV19 combines with J gene TRBJ1-5; D gene uncertain. The CDR3 covers 15 residues. V lost 1 base, J lost 0 bases, and 7 bases lay in between. Per the germline V gene, CDR1 is LNHDA and CDR2 is SQIVND (reference sequence). CDR3 residues: CASSIAQHSNQPQHF. CDR3 sequence (DNA): TGTGCCAGTAGTATAGCACAGCATAGCAATCAGCCCCAGCATTTT.

This chain uses TRBV6-4 with TRBJ1-6; unclear D gene. The germline gives CDR1 MRHNA, CDR2 SNTAGT. Trimming cost V 5 bases and J 7 bases, with 9 bases left between them. The CDR3 covers 13 residues. The CDR3, as DNA: TGTGCCAGCAGTCGTGAACAGAATTCACCCCTCCACTTT. This sequence encodes CASSREQNSPLHF.

The chain is built from TRBV6-5 and TRBJ2-5; 13 nucleotides agree with TRBD2. The trim removed 4 bases at V and 3 bases at J, leaving 2 bases unmatched. The CDR3 runs to 15 residues. Per germline, CDR1 MNHEY and CDR2 SVGAGI. The CDR3 here is CASSSTSGREETQYF. The CDR3 DNA is TGTGCCAGCAGTTCCACTAGCGGGAGGGAAGAGACCCAGTACTTC.

V usage is TRBV7-9 and J usage is TRBJ1-1; D is ambiguous. Germline loops: CDR1 SEHNR, CDR2 FQNEAQ (reference sequence). This CDR3 has 12 amino acids. Trimming shortened V by 3 bases and J by 5 bases, and 7 bases separated the two germline ends. The DNA of the CDR3 is TGTGCCAGCAGCTTGGAGGTTACTGAAGCTTTCTTT. Protein product: CASSLEVTEAFF.

The V and J genes are TRBV6-5 and TRBJ1-2, with D unresolved. The CDR3 is 13 residues long. Germline V lookup: CDR1 MNHEY, CDR2 SVGAGI. V was trimmed by 2 bases and J by 2 bases, leaving 6 bases between them. CDR3 protein: CASSYDTNYGYTF. CDR3 in DNA: TGTGCCAGCAGTTACGACACCAACTATGGCTACACCTTC.

The chain employs TRBV11-3 and TRBJ1-6, with 7 positions matching TRBD1. V dropped 5 bases and J dropped 0; count of bases not matched to a gene: 7. Germline V gene data show CDR1 as SGHNT and CDR2 as YENEEA. The CDR3 has 17 residues. The CDR3 region is CASSQGDSSSYNSPLHF. Here the CDR3 DNA reads TGTGCCAGCAGCCAGGGGGACAGTAGCTCCTATAATTCACCCCTCCACTTT.

The rearrangement links TRBV6-5 to TRBJ2-7, with a tentative D call TRBD1 (7 bases). Trimming removed 5 bases from V and 6 bases from J, with 17 bases in between. CDR3 size: 14 residues. Germline loops: CDR1 MNHEY, CDR2 SVGAGI. The DNA of the CDR3 is TGTGCCAGCAGTCCGTCCCGACAGGGAGGCGAGCAGTACTTC. It codes for CASSPSRQGGEQYF.

J is TRBJ2-2 and V is TRBV7-2; TRBD1 might be the D (6 bases). The CDR3 runs 16 residues. Trimming took 5 bases from V and 6 from J, leaving 19 bases between them. The V gene's germline CDR1 is SGHTA and CDR2 FQGNSA. This CDR3 is CASSQTGQGPSGELFF. CDR3 sequence (DNA): TGTGCCAGCAGCCAAACGGGGCAGGGGCCCTCCGGGGAGCTGTTTTTT.

In this sample, this clone turned up a few times. The J gene is TRBJ1-5, the V gene TRBV12-5; D remains unclear. Per the germline V gene, CDR1 is LGHNT and CDR2 is FRNRAP. The CDR3 runs to 16 residues. Trimming took off 1 base at V and 2 bases at J, with 12 bases between the two ends. CDR3 loop: CASGLEQAIGNQPQHF. The DNA for the CDR3 is TGTGCTAGTGGTTTGGAGCAGGCCATTGGCAATCAGCCCCAGCATTTT.

The CDR3 reads CASSLAQQETQYF. The CDR3 DNA is TGTGCCAGCAGCTTAGCCCAGCAAGAGACCCAGTACTTC. The chain couples TRBV7-2 to TRBJ2-5, with unresolved D. The ends were cut back, 0 bases at V and 2 bases at J, with 4 bases in the middle. There are 13 residues in the CDR3. Germline CDR1 is SGHTA and CDR2 is FQGNSA.

V is TRBV4-3 and J is TRBJ1-1, with D possibly being TRBD1 (6 bases). The V end was cut by 3 bases, the J end by 6 bases, with 14 bases between. The CDR3 is made up of 14 amino acids. The germline V gene encodes CDR1 LGHNA and CDR2 YSLEER. CDR3 residues: CASSQDTGFPEAFF. The CDR3 DNA reads as TGCGCCAGCAGCCAGGATACAGGGTTTCCTGAAGCTTTCTTT.

In its sample, this clone was seen once. This chain joins TRBV28 and TRBJ1-1; D perhaps matches TRBD1 (5 bases). Trimming removed 5 bases from V and 2 bases from J, with 12 bases in between. CDR3 length: 14 residues. Per the germline V gene, CDR1 is MDHEN and CDR2 is SYDVKM. As DNA, the CDR3 is TGTGCCAGCAGTATGGGACTGACTAACACTGAAGCTTTCTTT. The encoded protein is CASSMGLTNTEAFF. Full variable domain (outside the CDR3, taken from reference TRBV28 and TRBJ1-1): DVKVTQSSRYLVKRTGEKVFLECVQDMDHENMFWYRQDPGLGLRLIYFSYDVKMKEKGDIPEGYSVSREKKERFSLILESASTNQTSMYLCASSMGLTNTEAFFGQGTRLTVV.